These 20 T cell receptor beta chains came from one sample sequenced in a study of CD8+ T cells in alopecia areata. In each case, RNA was isolated and then reverse transcribed into cDNA as the sequencing template. TCRdb's copy holds only in-frame clones and misses some; the assay was immunoSEQ multiplex PCR. Altogether 2,500 to 3,000 clones were found in the sample, and no singletons occur. Time point reported: mouse skin 3 weeks after grafting. This material consisted of skin, taken at week 3. Every receptor here comes from a C3H/HeJ mouse with alopecia areata. Strain MHC haplotype: H2-k.

About this clone itself: Mouse germline and gene names are used. The read ends 4 residues early relative to the CDR3; the germline J gene fills the gap. The V gene is TRBV13-2, the J gene TRBJ2-5; 7 bases agree with TRBD2. The CDR3 is 15 amino acids. Looked up from germline, CDR1 is NNHNN and CDR2 is SYGAGS (reference sequence). V lost 1 base to trimming and J lost 3 bases; unmatched junction nucleotides: 5. The CDR3 reads CASGDPNWGQDTQYF. The DNA read from the CDR3 is TGTGCCAGCGGTGATCCAAACTGGGGTCAAGAC.

About this clone itself: The genes are named according to mouse. The DNA ends 4 residues before the CDR3 does, and the rest of the CDR3 is filled in from the germline J gene. V and J are TRBV16 and TRBJ2-2; 8 bases agree with TRBD1. CDR3 length equals 14 residues. The junction had 2 bases not matched to a gene; V was cut back by 5 bases and J by 3 bases. Germline CDR1 SGHSA, CDR2 FRNQAP. The DNA read from the CDR3 is TGTGCAAGCAGCCCAGGGGGCCACACCGGG. This codes for CASSPGGHTG. The whole CDR3 sequence is CASSPGGHTGQLYF.

In this sample, this clone turned up many times. Any gene name here is a mouse gene name. The read falls 4 residues short of the CDR3 end, and the missing part is taken from the germline J gene. The V and J genes are TRBV1 and TRBJ2-1; TRBD1 matches 7 bases. J gave up 3 bases and V 4 bases, and 6 bases lay outside the gene matches. The CDR3 sequence is 15 residues long. The germline gives CDR1 NSQYPW, CDR2 LRSPGD (reference sequence). The part of the CDR3 DNA that was read is TGCACCTGCAGTGGGGGGACAGAATTCTATGCT. It specifies CTCSGGTEFYA. The entire CDR3 protein reads CTCSGGTEFYAEQFF.

By proportion, this clone is medium-sized. Mouse germline and gene names are used. The read gets to within 4 residues of the CDR3 end, and the germline J gene fills in the rest. The J gene is TRBJ1-1, the V gene TRBV13-1; TRBD1 agrees at 7 bases. The CDR3 covers 12 residues. V was pared by 7 bases and J by 0 bases, with 0 bases of the junction left unmatched. CDR1 is NSHNY and CDR2 is SYGAGN in the germline V gene. CDR3 sequence: CASQGANTEVFF. Incomplete CDR3 DNA: TGTGCCAGCCAGGGGGCAAACACA.

Judged by abundance, this clone is medium-sized. The germline and genes are mouse ones. CDR3 DNA, as far as it was read: TGTGCCAGCAGCCCGGACTGGGGTGCAGAA. Translating gives CASSPDWGAE. The full CDR3 sequence reads CASSPDWGAETLYF. The chain is built from TRBV3 and TRBJ2-3, with TRBD2 identical over 8 bases. The CDR3 end falls 4 residues outside the read, so it is completed with the germline J gene. The CDR3 contains 14 residues. Trimming removed 5 bases from V and 1 base from J; junction bases left unmatched: 2. Germline loops: CDR1 SNHLY, CDR2 FYNGKV (reference sequence). Variable domain in full (rest from reference TRBV3 and TRBJ2-3): GPKVLQIPSHQIIDMGQMVTLNCDPVSNHLYFYWYKQILGQQMEFLVNFYNGKVMEKSKLFKDQFSVERPDGSYFTLKIQPTALEDSAVYFCASSPDWGAETLYFGSGTRLTVL.

This clone came up many times. Here the gene names and germline are mouse. Read coverage stops 4 residues before the CDR3 terminus; the germline J gene supplies the remainder. V is TRBV31 and J is TRBJ2-4; 14 bases agree with TRBD2. Germline V gene data show CDR1 as GKSSPN and CDR2 as SITVG. The CDR3 totals 16 residues. The CDR3 sequence: CAWRPGLGGRGNTLYF. The CDR3 DNA, read in part, is TGTGCCTGGAGACCGGGACTGGGGGGGCGCGGGAAC.

By frequency in the sample, this clone is medium-sized. Genes here carry mouse names. Sequencing ends 4 residues short of the CDR3 end; the germline J gene provides the rest. The V call is TRBV31, the J call TRBJ2-2; D is unclear. This CDR3 spans 10 amino acids. The germline gives CDR1 GKSSPN, CDR2 SITVG. The part of the CDR3 DNA that was read is TGTGCCTGGAGTCACGGG. Translation: CAWSHG. The CDR3 in full is CAWSHGQLYF.

This clone was seen a handful of times. These gene names are mouse names. The CDR3 goes on 4 residues after the read ends, and that part is filled in from the germline J gene. The chain joins TRBV31 to TRBJ2-5; 12 nucleotides agree with TRBD2. Germline lookup yields CDR1 GKSSPN and CDR2 SITVG. The ends lost 0 bases at V and 3 bases at J; junction bases unmatched: 1. The CDR3 is made up of 15 amino acids. CDR3 protein: CAWSLGLGGQDTQYF. The part of the CDR3 DNA that was read is TGTGCCTGGAGTCTAGGACTGGGGGGGCAAGAC.

The table lists this clone with a few counts. The genes and germline here are from mouse. The read comes to an end 4 residues before the CDR3 does, leaving the germline J gene to fill in the end. The V and J genes are TRBV14 and TRBJ2-1, with a tentative D call TRBD1 (6 bases). The V and J ends lost 4 bases and 3 bases respectively, with 11 bases between them. CDR3 length equals 14 residues. The germline CDR1 and CDR2 sequences are SGHDT and FRDEAV. Incomplete CDR3 DNA: TGTGCCAGCAGTCCCCGGACAGTCTATGCT. It encodes CASSPRTVYA. The whole CDR3 protein reads CASSPRTVYAEQFF.

This clone is judged large. Gene names are the mouse ones. The CDR3 extends 4 residues past the end of the read, so its final part is completed from the germline J gene. The chain carries TRBV13-2 and TRBJ2-3; a possible D gene is TRBD2 (7 bases). Germline CDR1 is NNHNN and CDR2 is SYGAGS (reference sequence). Between the trimmed V and J ends, which lost 4 bases and 1 base, there was a span of 13 bases. The CDR3 length is 15 residues. Incomplete CDR3 DNA: TGTGCCAGCGGTCCCGGGGGGCGGGGTGCAGAA. This translates into CASGPGGRGAE. The whole CDR3 region reads CASGPGGRGAETLYF.

By proportion, this clone is medium-sized. Germline and genes: mouse. Read coverage stops 4 residues before the CDR3 terminus; the germline J gene supplies the remainder. The chain uses TRBV13-1 and TRBJ2-7, with 7 bases lining up with TRBD1. The CDR3 totals 13 residues. Germline lookup yields CDR1 NSHNY and CDR2 SYGAGN. The CDR3 here is CASSDAGQDEQYF. The DNA read from the CDR3 is TGTGCCAGCAGTGATGCAGGACAGGAT.

This clone is medium-sized (0.01 to 0.1%) by share. Genes and germline are mouse. The CDR3 end lies 4 residues beyond the end of the read and is filled in from the germline J gene. The chain recombines TRBV16 with TRBJ2-1, with D perhaps matching TRBD2 (6 bases). Trimming left V 3 bases short and J 1 base short, with 7 bases between. The CDR3 covers 14 residues. CDR1 is SGHSA, CDR2 FRNQAP, per germline. The sequenced part of the CDR3 DNA is TGTGCAAGCAGCTTCGGGGGGAACTATGCT. Translating it yields CASSFGGNYA. The CDR3 as a whole reads CASSFGGNYAEQFF.

This clone was observed many times. The gene names given are mouse names. The sequence runs out 4 residues before the end of the CDR3; the remainder is reconstructed from the germline J gene. V and J are TRBV1 and TRBJ2-1, with 9 bases lining up with TRBD2. The CDR3 has 17 amino acids. The germline V gene has CDR1 NSQYPW and CDR2 LRSPGD (reference sequence). Trimming removed 0 bases from V and 3 bases from J; junction bases left unmatched: 6. The CDR3 protein is CTCSADSMGGRYAEQFF. The covered CDR3 bases are TGCACCTGCAGTGCAGATAGTATGGGGGGGCGCTATGCT. Full variable domain (missing parts from reference TRBV1 and TRBJ2-1): VTLLEQNPRWRLVPRGQAVNLRCILKNSQYPWMSWYQQDLQKQLQWLFTLRSPGDKEVKSLPGADYLATRVTDTELRLQVANMSQGRTLYCTCSADSMGGRYAEQFFGPGTRLTVL.

Within the sample, this clone is medium-sized. Gene and germline names: mouse. The DNA ends 4 residues before the CDR3 does, and the rest of the CDR3 is filled in from the germline J gene. V is TRBV1 and J is TRBJ2-3; weak D call: TRBD1 (6 bases). CDR1 NSQYPW and CDR2 LRSPGD come from the germline V gene (reference sequence). The ends were cut back, 5 bases at V and 1 base at J, with 10 bases in the middle. CDR3 length: 14 residues. Incomplete CDR3 DNA: TGCACCTGCAGTCACAGGGTTGGTGCAGAA. It specifies CTCSHRVGAE. The entire CDR3 is CTCSHRVGAETLYF.

This clone was seen at least ten times. Gene and germline names: mouse. The read finishes 4 residues shy of the CDR3 end, and the germline J gene is used to complete it. J is TRBJ2-3 and V is TRBV5; possibly TRBD2 for D (7 bases). The CDR3 runs 14 residues. Trimming pared 1 base from V and 3 bases from J, leaving 8 bases between. Germline V gene lookup returns CDR1 LGHNA and CDR2 YNLKQL (reference sequence). The CDR3 reads CASSQGGAAETLYF. CDR3 DNA (partial): TGTGCCAGCAGCCAAGGGGGGGCGGCAGAA.

Relative to its sample, this clone is medium-sized. The gene names given are mouse names. CDR3: CASWDWGYSAETLYF. The CDR3 bases that were read are TGTGCCAGCTGGGACTGGGGGTATAGTGCAGAA. This sequence joins TRBV13-2 and TRBJ2-3, with 11 bases matching TRBD2. The read finishes 4 residues shy of the CDR3 end, and the germline J gene is used to complete it. The germline V gene has CDR1 NNHNN and CDR2 SYGAGS (reference sequence). The V and J ends lost 7 bases and 0 bases, in that order; junction bases with no gene match: 4. The CDR3 contains 15 residues.

This clone is medium-sized. Gene and germline names: mouse. The CDR3 is cut off 4 residues early in the read; its end comes from the germline J gene. The chain has TRBV17 and TRBJ1-1; 7 nucleotides match TRBD1. V gave up 2 bases and J gave up 0 bases; unmatched junction bases: 0. Germline V gene data show CDR1 as MNHDT and CDR2 as YYDKIL. The CDR3 contains 14 residues. The sequenced part of the CDR3 DNA is TGTGCTAGCAGTAGACAGGGGGCAAACACA. Protein sequence: CASSRQGANT. The whole CDR3 region reads CASSRQGANTEVFF. Combining the CDR3 with reference TRBV17 and TRBJ1-1 gives the whole variable domain DTTVKQNPRYKLARVGKPVNLICSQTMNHDTMYWYQKKPNQAPKLLLFYYDKILNREADTFEKFQSSRPNNSFCSLYIGSAGLEYSAMYLCASSRQGANTEVFFGKGTRLTVV.

In its sample, this clone is medium-sized (0.01 to 0.1%). Germline and genes: mouse. The sequence runs out 4 residues before the end of the CDR3; the remainder is reconstructed from the germline J gene. The chain employs TRBV13-2 and TRBJ2-2; a weak D match, TRBD2 (7 bases). The germline CDR1 and CDR2 sequences are NNHNN and SYGAGS (reference sequence). CDR3 length: 14 residues. The CDR3 region is CASGDGGGGGQLYF. The covered CDR3 bases are TGTGCCAGCGGTGATGGAGGGGGGGGCGGG.

By sample share, this clone is large (0.1 to 1%). Mouse names are used for the genes. Coverage ceases 4 residues before the CDR3 finishes, and the germline J gene fills in the end. The chain links TRBV19 to TRBJ2-1, with 11 bases aligning to TRBD2. The V gene end was trimmed by 2 bases and the J gene end by 4 bases; junction bases not matched to a gene: 2. The CDR3 spans 15 residues. CDR1 is FNHDT, CDR2 SITEND, per germline (reference sequence). The CDR3 loop reads CASSIWTGGYAEQFF. The DNA read from the CDR3 is TGTGCCAGCAGTATCTGGACTGGGGGGTATGCT.

This clone qualifies as large (0.1 to 1%). The genes are named according to mouse. Sequencing ends 4 residues short of the CDR3 end; the germline J gene provides the rest. This chain uses TRBV19 with TRBJ1-2; D is perhaps TRBD1 (5 bases). CDR1 is FNHDT, CDR2 SITEND, per germline (reference sequence). The CDR3 is 14 amino acids. V lost 5 bases to trimming and J lost 0 bases, with 11 bases between them. The part of the CDR3 DNA that was read is TGTGCCAGCAGCCATGACAGTGCAAACTCC. It translates to CASSHDSANS. The complete CDR3 protein is CASSHDSANSDYTF.